The source of this T cell receptor beta chain is a study of shared clonotypes between healthy human individuals. Only in-frame clones appear in the TCRdb table, and some are missing; sequencing was by immunoSEQ multiplex PCR. The data show approximately 100,000 clones, 67% seen once. As regards this clone: Antigen unknown.

The study's findings and limits: Having only a few donors restricted how much genetic and exposure-history diversity was captured.

The sequence was obtained from a man under 40 in good health. The sample comprised memory CD8+ T cells sorted from blood. Subset noted: CD45RO+ cells pooled with CCR7-negative TemRA cells.

CDR3 amino acids: CATHRGSGRSYNEQFF. In DNA form, the CDR3 reads TGTGCCACCCACAGAGGTAGCGGGAGATCCTACAATGAGCAGTTCTTC. The rearrangement uses TRBV25-1 and TRBJ2-1; TRBD2 matches at 9 bases. Germline values: CDR1 MGHDK, CDR2 SYGVNS. CDR3 size: 16 residues. V trimming: 10 bases; J trimming: 1 base; junction bases outside the gene matches: 11.